This T cell receptor beta chain was documented in a study of blood T cell repertoires in COVID-19. As for the study in general: Sites across the United States, Italy and Spain contributed samples from acute and convalescent COVID-19.

Libraries were prepared by immunoSEQ multiplex PCR; TCRdb keeps only in-frame clonotypes and omits some of them. Counted here are some 80,000 clones, over 85% occurring once; the ten biggest clones make up roughly 15%. Germline loops: CDR1 SNHLY, CDR2 FYNNEI. CDR3 length: 15 residues. Trimming took off 6 bases at V and 2 bases at J, with 14 bases between the two ends. The sequenced material came from peripheral blood. The chain joins TRBV2 to TRBJ1-5; D is ambiguous. This clonotype originated in a woman older than 75 with active or convalescent COVID-19. This CDR3 is CASSQNGGGNQPQHF. The CDR3 nucleotides are TGTGCCAGCAGCCAGAATGGCGGGGGCAATCAGCCCCAGCATTTT.